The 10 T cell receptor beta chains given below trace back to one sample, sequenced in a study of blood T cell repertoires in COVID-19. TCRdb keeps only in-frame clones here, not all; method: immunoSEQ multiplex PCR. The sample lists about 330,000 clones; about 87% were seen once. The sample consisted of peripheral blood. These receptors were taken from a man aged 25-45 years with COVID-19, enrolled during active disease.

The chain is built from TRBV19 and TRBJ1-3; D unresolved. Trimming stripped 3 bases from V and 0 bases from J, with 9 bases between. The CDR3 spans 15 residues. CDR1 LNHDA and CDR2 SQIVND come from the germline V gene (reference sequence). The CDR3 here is CASSITGYSGNTIYF. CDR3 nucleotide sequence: TGTGCCAGTAGTATCACGGGGTACTCTGGAAACACCATATATTTT.

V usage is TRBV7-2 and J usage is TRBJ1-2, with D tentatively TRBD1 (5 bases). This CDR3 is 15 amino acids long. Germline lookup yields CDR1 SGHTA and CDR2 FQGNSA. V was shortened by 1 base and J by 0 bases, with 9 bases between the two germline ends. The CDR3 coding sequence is TGTGCCAGCAGCTTAGACAGGACCTCTAACTATGGCTACACCTTC. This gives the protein CASSLDRTSNYGYTF.

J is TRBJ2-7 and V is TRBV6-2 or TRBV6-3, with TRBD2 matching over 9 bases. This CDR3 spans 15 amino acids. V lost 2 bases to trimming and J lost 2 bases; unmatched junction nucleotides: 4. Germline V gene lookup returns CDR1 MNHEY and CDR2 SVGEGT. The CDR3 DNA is TGTGCCAGCAGTTACGAAGCGGGAGGAACCTACGAGCAGTACTTC. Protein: CASSYEAGGTYEQYF.

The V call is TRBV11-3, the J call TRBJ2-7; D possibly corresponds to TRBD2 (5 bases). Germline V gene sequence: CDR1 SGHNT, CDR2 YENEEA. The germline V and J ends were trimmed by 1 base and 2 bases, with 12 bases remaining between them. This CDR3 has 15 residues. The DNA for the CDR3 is TGTGCCAGCAGCTTAGGTTCCGGGGTTACCTACGAGCAGTACTTC. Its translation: CASSLGSGVTYEQYF.

The CDR3 loop is CASSSHSFNEQFF. CDR3 DNA: TGTGCCAGCAGCTCCCACAGTTTCAATGAGCAGTTCTTC. The J gene is TRBJ2-1, the V gene TRBV7-2, with no clear D. There are 13 residues in the CDR3. V was shortened by 4 bases and J by 6 bases, with 10 bases between the two germline ends. CDR1 SGHTA and CDR2 FQGNSA come from the germline V gene.

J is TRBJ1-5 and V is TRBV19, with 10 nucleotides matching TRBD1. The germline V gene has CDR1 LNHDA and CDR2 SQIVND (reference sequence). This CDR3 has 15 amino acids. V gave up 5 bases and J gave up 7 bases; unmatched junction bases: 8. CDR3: CASSPAGDRGQPQHF. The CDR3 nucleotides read TGTGCCAGTAGTCCCGCGGGGGACAGGGGACAGCCCCAGCATTTT.

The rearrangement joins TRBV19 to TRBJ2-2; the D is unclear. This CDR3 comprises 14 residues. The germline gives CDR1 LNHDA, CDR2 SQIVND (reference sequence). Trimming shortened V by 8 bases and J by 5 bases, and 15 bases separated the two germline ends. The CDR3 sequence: CASLRSDWTGELFF. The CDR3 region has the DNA TGTGCCAGTCTCCGATCTGACTGGACCGGGGAGCTGTTTTTT.

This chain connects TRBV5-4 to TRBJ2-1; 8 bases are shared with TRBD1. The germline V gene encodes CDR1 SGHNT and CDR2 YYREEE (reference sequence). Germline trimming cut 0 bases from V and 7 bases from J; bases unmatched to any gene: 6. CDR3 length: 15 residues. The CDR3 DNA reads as TGTGCCAGCAGCTTGGATGGACAGGGACGGAATGAGCAGTTCTTC. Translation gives CASSLDGQGRNEQFF.

CDR3 nucleotides: TGTGCCAGCAGCTTAGGCAGGGCGTACGAGCAGTACTTC. This gives the protein CASSLGRAYEQYF. This chain uses TRBV7-2 with TRBJ2-7; a possible D gene is TRBD1 (5 bases). V was shortened by 1 base and J by 4 bases, with 8 bases between the two germline ends. The germline CDR1 and CDR2 sequences are SGHTA and FQGNSA. The length of the CDR3 is 13 residues.

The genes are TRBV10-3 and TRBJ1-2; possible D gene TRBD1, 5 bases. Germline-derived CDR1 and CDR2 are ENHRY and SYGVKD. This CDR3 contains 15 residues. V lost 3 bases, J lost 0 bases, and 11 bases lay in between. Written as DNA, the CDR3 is TGTGCCATCAGTGATCACAGGTCCGCTAACTATGGCTACACCTTC. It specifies CAISDHRSANYGYTF.